These T cell receptor beta chains were read from a single sample in a study of blood T cell repertoires in COVID-19. The method was immunoSEQ multiplex PCR; TCRdb's version includes in-frame clones alone and lacks a portion of them. The sample consists of some 45,000 clones, roughly nine tenths of them appearing once. Input material: peripheral blood. Every receptor here comes from a man aged 50-60 years with active COVID-19. Both conserved end residues are part of each CDR3. The order of the fields is D gene, V gene, clone size, J gene, CDR3 DNA, CDR3 protein. A D gene is named only where the DNA matches it firmly. Only some rows state a clone size, as once, few, many or a class for expanded clones.

.	TRBV20-1	.	TRBJ2-7	TGCACTAAGGGACTGGAGTACGAGCAGTACTTC	CTKGLEYEQYF
TRBD2	TRBV7-3	.	TRBJ2-5	TGTGCCAGCAGCTTAAAGGGGACTACCTCCGGAGAGACCCAGTACTTC	CASSLKGTTSGETQYF
TRBD1	TRBV9	.	TRBJ2-3	TGTGCCAGCAGCCAGGACAGGGGGGGCACAGATACGCAGTATTTT	CASSQDRGGTDTQYF
TRBD1	TRBV15	.	TRBJ1-4	TGTGCCACCAAGGACAGGGAGGAAGATGAAAAACTGTTTTTT	CATKDREEDEKLFF
.	TRBV5-5	few	TRBJ2-2	TGTGCCAGCAGCTTGGTTCTAGCGAACACCGGGGAGCTGTTTTTT	CASSLVLANTGELFF
TRBD2	TRBV7-6	.	TRBJ2-7	TGTGCCAGCAGCCTGGGGGAGGGGAAGACCTGCGAGCAGTACTTC	CASSLGEGKTCEQYF
.	TRBV21-1	.	TRBJ2-7	TGTGCCAGCAGGGACTTCTCCTACGAGCAGTACTTC	CASRDFSYEQYF
TRBD1	TRBV5-1	.	TRBJ1-1	TGCGCCAGCAGCCCGGGACAGGGGGAGGTCCGTAGGGGCACTGAAGCTTTCTTT	CASSPGQGEVRRGTEAFF
.	TRBV10-3	.	TRBJ2-2	TGTGCCATCAGTGACCCCCTGGAGGGAAACACCGGGGAGCTGTTTTTT	CAISDPLEGNTGELFF
TRBD1	TRBV5-4	.	TRBJ1-2	TGTGCCAGCAGCCTACAGGGGCGGCCCAGCTACTATGGCTACACCTTC	CASSLQGRPSYYGYTF
TRBD1	TRBV11-3	once	TRBJ1-5	TGTGCCAGCCTCCCGGGACAGGGTTACAATCAGCCCCAGCATTTT	CASLPGQGYNQPQHF
.	TRBV9	.	TRBJ2-1	TGTGCCAGCAGCTCCGGGAGTGAGCAGTTCTTC	CASSSGSEQFF
TRBD2	TRBV28	.	TRBJ2-5	TGTGCCAGCAGGACTAGCGGGATGGAGACCCAGTACTTC	CASRTSGMETQYF
TRBD2	TRBV5-1	.	TRBJ2-1	TGCGCCAGCAGCTTGGATAGCGGGAGGAGCATTGAGCAGTTCTTC	CASSLDSGRSIEQFF
TRBD1	TRBV2	.	TRBJ1-6	TGTGCCACCTCTAGCAAGCGGACAGGTCTCGGTTCACCCCTCCACTTT	CATSSKRTGLGSPLHF
.	TRBV19	.	TRBJ1-5	TGTGCCAGTAGGCCTACCCCAGGGAATCAGCCCCAGCATTTT	CASRPTPGNQPQHF
TRBD2	TRBV2	.	TRBJ2-3	TGTGCCGGCGGCGGGAGAAGGGTTCAAGATACGCAGTATTTT	CAGGGRRVQDTQYF
.	TRBV6-1	.	TRBJ1-6	TGTGCCAGCAGTGATCCCGGCGGAGGGGCATTCATTAATTCACCCCTCCACTTT	CASSDPGGGAFINSPLHF
.	TRBV5-1	.	TRBJ2-1	TGCGCCAGCAGCCCCCGTCGCGTGAATGAGCAGTTCTTC	CASSPRRVNEQFF
.	TRBV28	.	TRBJ1-4	TGTGCCAGCACCTCCGGGGGGGGCGTGCAGGAAAAACTGTTTTTT	CASTSGGGVQEKLFF
TRBD2	TRBV29-1	.	TRBJ2-1	TGCAGCGTTGATGAACTAGCGGGAGTTGGTAAGCAGTTCTTC	CSVDELAGVGKQFF
.	TRBV6-5	.	TRBJ2-3	TGTGCCAGCAAATGGGGGGTAGCGGACACAGATACGCAGTATTTT	CASKWGVADTDTQYF
TRBD2	TRBV6-5	once	TRBJ2-1	TGTGCCAGCAGTTACTCGTCGTTAGCGGGAGAGAATGAGCAGTTCTTC	CASSYSSLAGENEQFF
TRBD2	TRBV6-6	.	TRBJ2-7	TGTGCCACCCGCAGCGGGAGTTCATACGAGCAGTACTTC	CATRSGSSYEQYF
.	TRBV2	.	TRBJ2-2	TGTGCCAGCTGTTCGGCAGGGCTTGGATCCGGGGAGCTGTTTTTT	CASCSAGLGSGELFF
.	TRBV28	.	TRBJ1-4	TGTGCCAGCAGTTTTGGCGGACAGTATAATGAAAAACTGTTTTTT	CASSFGGQYNEKLFF
.	TRBV5-1	.	TRBJ2-7	TGCGCCAGCAGCTTGGAAGGGCGGGCCTACGAGCAGTACTTC	CASSLEGRAYEQYF
TRBD2	TRBV6-5	once	TRBJ2-7	TGTGCCAGCACGGGACTAGCGTTGGAGCAGTACTTC	CASTGLALEQYF
.	TRBV18	.	TRBJ2-2	TGTGCCAGCTCACCACCGAACCCGAGGACCGGGGAGCTGTTTTTT	CASSPPNPRTGELFF
TRBD2	TRBV11-2	.	TRBJ2-3	TGTGCCAGCAGCTTCCTAGCGGGAGGGCCGGGAGATACGCAGTATTTT	CASSFLAGGPGDTQYF
.	TRBV30	.	TRBJ1-4	TGTGCCTGGAGCGGGGAAACTAATGAAAAACTGTTTTTT	CAWSGETNEKLFF
TRBD2	TRBV9	.	TRBJ2-7	TGTGCCAGCAGCGTAGCCGGGACTAGCGGGCTCTACGAGCAGTACTTC	CASSVAGTSGLYEQYF
TRBD1	TRBV6-5	.	TRBJ1-2	TGTGCCAGCAGTTTGAAACAGGGGCCCAACTATGGCTACACCTTC	CASSLKQGPNYGYTF
.	TRBV27	.	TRBJ1-2	TGTGCCAGCAGTTTCTCGGGAGCTGGTTATGGCTACACCTTC	CASSFSGAGYGYTF
TRBD2	TRBV6-6	few	TRBJ2-7	TGTGCCAGCAGCGAAGGGACTAGCATATACGAGCAGTACTTC	CASSEGTSIYEQYF
.	TRBV18	.	TRBJ2-7	TGTGCCAGCTCAGCCCAAGGTAGCGACGAGCAGTACTTC	CASSAQGSDEQYF
TRBD1	TRBV7-6	few	TRBJ1-1	TGTGCCAGCAGCTTAGCGGGGACAGGGATCCCTGGGAACACTGAAGCTTTCTTT	CASSLAGTGIPGNTEAFF
.	TRBV28	once	TRBJ1-2	TGTGCCAGCAGTCCGCAACAATATGGCTACACCTTC	CASSPQQYGYTF
.	TRBV2	.	TRBJ2-3	TGTGCCAGCCTGCCAGGGTTCGTCACAGATACGCAGTATTTT	CASLPGFVTDTQYF
TRBD2	TRBV24-1	.	TRBJ2-2	TGTGCCACCAGTGGACCGGGACTAGCGGGAACACTGAACACCGGGGAGCTGTTTTTT	CATSGPGLAGTLNTGELFF
.	TRBV10-3	.	TRBJ2-6	TGTGCCATCAACTCAGGGGTCGGGGCCAACGTCCTGACTTTC	CAINSGVGANVLTF
.	TRBV25-1	.	TRBJ1-1	TGTGCCAGCAGCGGGGGGAGGGCTGAAGCTTTCTTT	CASSGGRAEAFF
.	TRBV11-2	.	TRBJ2-3	TGTGCCAGCAGCACTAAGACAGATACGCAGTATTTT	CASSTKTDTQYF
.	TRBV7-2	.	TRBJ2-1	TGTGCCAGCAGCCCCCGACAGAAGCAGTTCTTC	CASSPRQKQFF
.	TRBV10-2	.	TRBJ1-1	TGCGCCAGCAGTGAACGACGGGGTATCCCGCCATCGAACACTGAAGCTTTCTTT	CASSERRGIPPSNTEAFF
.	TRBV3-1/TRBV3-2	once	TRBJ1-1	TGTGCCAGCAGCAGGGGACAAGAAGCTTTCTTT	CASSRGQEAFF
.	TRBV9	.	TRBJ2-5	TGTGCCAGCAGCTTCCATGACAGAGACCAAGAGACCCAGTACTTC	CASSFHDRDQETQYF
.	TRBV20-1	.	TRBJ2-5	TGCAGTGCTAGGAGCCAAGAGACCCAGTACTTC	CSARSQETQYF
TRBD1	TRBV2	.	TRBJ2-7	TGTGCCAGCAGTGTCGGGACAGGGGGGACCTACGAGCAGTACTTC	CASSVGTGGTYEQYF
.	TRBV18	.	TRBJ2-5	TGTGCCAGCTCACCTACCAGAGGCGTACAAGAGACCCAGTACTTC	CASSPTRGVQETQYF
.	TRBV24-1	.	TRBJ2-5	TGTGCCACCACCGATAGCCAAGAGACCCAGTACTTC	CATTDSQETQYF
.	TRBV18	once	TRBJ1-1	TGTGCCAGCTCACAAGGGGTGACTGAAGCTTTCTTT	CASSQGVTEAFF
TRBD1	TRBV28	.	TRBJ2-7	TGTGCCAGCAGTGGCTCACCCGGGACAGGCTCCTACGAGCAGTACTTC	CASSGSPGTGSYEQYF
.	TRBV28	.	TRBJ2-7	TGTGCCAGCACCGCGGCCTCCGCTGGGTCCTCCTACGAGCAGTACTTC	CASTAASAGSSYEQYF
TRBD1	TRBV30	.	TRBJ2-2	TGTGCGAAACACCCCCGGGACAGGGCCGACGGGGAGCTGTTTTTT	CAKHPRDRADGELFF
.	TRBV27	.	TRBJ1-1	TGTGCCAGCAGTTTAGGGACATTAGACACTGAAGCTTTCTTT	CASSLGTLDTEAFF
TRBD2	TRBV4-1	.	TRBJ2-2	TGCGCCAGCAAAGGAGTAGGCGGGAGGGCCGGGGAGCTGTTTTTT	CASKGVGGRAGELFF
.	TRBV30	.	TRBJ1-1	TGTGCCTGGAGTGTATACGAACAGTTTGAAGCTTTCTTT	CAWSVYEQFEAFF